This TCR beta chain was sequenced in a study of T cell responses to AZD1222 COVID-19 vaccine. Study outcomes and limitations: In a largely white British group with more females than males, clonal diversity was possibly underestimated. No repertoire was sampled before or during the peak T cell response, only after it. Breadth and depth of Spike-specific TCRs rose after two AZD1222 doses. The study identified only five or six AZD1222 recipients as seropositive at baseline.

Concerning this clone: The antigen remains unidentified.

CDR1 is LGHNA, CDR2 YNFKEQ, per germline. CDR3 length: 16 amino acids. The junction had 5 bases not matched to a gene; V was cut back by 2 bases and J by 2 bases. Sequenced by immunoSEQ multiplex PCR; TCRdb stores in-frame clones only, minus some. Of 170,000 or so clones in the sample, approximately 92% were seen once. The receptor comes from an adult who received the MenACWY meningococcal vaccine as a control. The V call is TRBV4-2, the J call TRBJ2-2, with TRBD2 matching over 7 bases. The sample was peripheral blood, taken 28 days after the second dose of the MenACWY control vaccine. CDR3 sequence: CASSQWAGDNTGELFF. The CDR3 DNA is TGTGCCAGCAGCCAATGGGCGGGGGACAACACCGGGGAGCTGTTTTTT.